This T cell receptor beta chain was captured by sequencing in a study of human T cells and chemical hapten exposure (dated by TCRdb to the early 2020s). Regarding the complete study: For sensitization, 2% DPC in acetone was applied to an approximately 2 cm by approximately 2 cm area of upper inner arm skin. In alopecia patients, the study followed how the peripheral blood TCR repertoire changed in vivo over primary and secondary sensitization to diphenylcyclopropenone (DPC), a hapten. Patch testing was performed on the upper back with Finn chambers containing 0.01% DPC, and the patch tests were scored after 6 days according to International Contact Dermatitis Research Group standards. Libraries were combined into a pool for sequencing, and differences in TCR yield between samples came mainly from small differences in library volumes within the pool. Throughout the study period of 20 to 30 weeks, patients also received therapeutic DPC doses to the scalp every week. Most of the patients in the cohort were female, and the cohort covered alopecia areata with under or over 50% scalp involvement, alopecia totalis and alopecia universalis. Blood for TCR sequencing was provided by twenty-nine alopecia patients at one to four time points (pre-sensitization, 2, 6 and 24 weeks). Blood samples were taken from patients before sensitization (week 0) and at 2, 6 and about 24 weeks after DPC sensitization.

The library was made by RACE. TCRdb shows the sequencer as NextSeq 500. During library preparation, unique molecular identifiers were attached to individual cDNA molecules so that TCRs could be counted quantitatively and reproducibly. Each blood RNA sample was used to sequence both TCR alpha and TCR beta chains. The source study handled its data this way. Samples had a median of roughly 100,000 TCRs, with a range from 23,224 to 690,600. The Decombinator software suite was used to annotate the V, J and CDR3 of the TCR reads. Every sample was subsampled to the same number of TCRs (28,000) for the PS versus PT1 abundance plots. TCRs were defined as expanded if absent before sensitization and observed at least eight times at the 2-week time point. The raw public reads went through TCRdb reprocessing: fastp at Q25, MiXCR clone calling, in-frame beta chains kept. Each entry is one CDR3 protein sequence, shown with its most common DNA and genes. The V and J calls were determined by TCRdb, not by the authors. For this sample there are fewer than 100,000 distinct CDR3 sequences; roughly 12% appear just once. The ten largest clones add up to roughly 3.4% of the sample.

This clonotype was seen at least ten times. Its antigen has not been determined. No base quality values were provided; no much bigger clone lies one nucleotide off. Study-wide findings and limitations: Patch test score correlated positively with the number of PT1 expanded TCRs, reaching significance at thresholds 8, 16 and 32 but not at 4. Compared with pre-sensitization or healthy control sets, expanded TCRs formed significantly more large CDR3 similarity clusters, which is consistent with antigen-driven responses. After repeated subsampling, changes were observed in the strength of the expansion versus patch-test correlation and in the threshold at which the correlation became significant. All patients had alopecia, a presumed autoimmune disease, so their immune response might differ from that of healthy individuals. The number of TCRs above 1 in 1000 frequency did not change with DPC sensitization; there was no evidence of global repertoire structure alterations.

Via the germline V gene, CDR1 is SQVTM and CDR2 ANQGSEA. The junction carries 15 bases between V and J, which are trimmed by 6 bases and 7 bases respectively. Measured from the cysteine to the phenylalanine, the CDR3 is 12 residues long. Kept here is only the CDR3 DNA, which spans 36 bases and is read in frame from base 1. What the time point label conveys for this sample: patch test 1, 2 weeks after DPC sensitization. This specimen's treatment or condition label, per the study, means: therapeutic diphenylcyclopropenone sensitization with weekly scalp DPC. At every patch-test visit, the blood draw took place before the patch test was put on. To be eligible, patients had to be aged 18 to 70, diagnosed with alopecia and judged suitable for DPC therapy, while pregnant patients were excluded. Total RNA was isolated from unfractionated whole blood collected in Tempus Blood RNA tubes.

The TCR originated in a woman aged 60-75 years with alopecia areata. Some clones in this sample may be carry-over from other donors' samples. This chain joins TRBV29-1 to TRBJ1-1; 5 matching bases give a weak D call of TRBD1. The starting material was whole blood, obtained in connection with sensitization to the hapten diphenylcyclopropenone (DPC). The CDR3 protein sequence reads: CSVGTGRLEAFF. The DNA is TGCAGCGTAGGCACGGGACGACTTGAAGCTTTCTTT.